This entry lists 6 T cell receptor beta chains sequenced from one sample in a study of OX40 agonist ivuxolimab in advanced cancers. TCRdb's table, derived via immunoSEQ multiplex PCR, lists solely in-frame clones and lacks some. This sample carries some 69,000 clones, 65% to 80% of them seen once, and the ten largest clones take 2% to 2.5%. The sample was CD4+ or CD8+ T cells sorted from blood, taken in a trial of the OX40 agonist ivuxolimab. These receptors all come from an adult with an advanced solid tumor such as melanoma, head and neck, liver or kidney cancer.

This clone was picked up one time. The chain couples TRBV28 to TRBJ2-3; no reliable D call. Germline V gene lookup returns CDR1 MDHEN and CDR2 SYDVKM. This CDR3 is 11 amino acids long. V lost 4 bases and J 6 bases, leaving 5 bases between the germline ends. The CDR3, as DNA: TGTGCCAGCAGTTACCCGGATACGCAGTATTTT. Amino acid sequence: CASSYPDTQYF.

This clone was detected a few times. The gene calls are TRBV2 and TRBJ1-5; 7 bases map to TRBD1. The germline V gene encodes CDR1 SNHLY and CDR2 FYNNEI. Unmatched junction bases numbered 9, after V lost 9 bases and J lost 4 bases. The CDR3 has 14 residues. CDR3 region: CASAGAGQNQPQHF. In nucleotides, the CDR3 is TGTGCCAGTGCCGGAGCGGGACAGAATCAGCCCCAGCATTTT.

The chain has TRBV25-1 and TRBJ2-7, with D hard to call. The V and J ends lost 1 base and 4 bases respectively, with 8 bases between them. The CDR3 spans 13 residues. Germline V gene sequence: CDR1 MGHDK, CDR2 SYGVNS. Here the CDR3 DNA reads TGTGCCAGCAGTGAATCGAAAGGGTACGAGCAGTACTTC. It yields the protein CASSESKGYEQYF.

The V call is TRBV2, the J call TRBJ2-1, with D unclear. V dropped 7 bases and J dropped 9 bases, with 16 bases sitting between them. Germline CDR1 SNHLY, CDR2 FYNNEI. The CDR3 loop spans 13 amino acids. The CDR3 DNA sequence: TGTGCCAGCAACCCGCCGTTTGTGATTGAGCAGTTCTTC. It codes for CASNPPFVIEQFF.

The chain has TRBV5-1 and TRBJ2-1; D unresolved. CDR3 length equals 13 residues. Trimming stripped 1 base from V and 5 bases from J, with 7 bases between. CDR1 is SGHRS and CDR2 is YFSETQ in the germline V gene. As DNA, the CDR3 is TGCGCCAGCAGCTTGTCTCGGGACAATGAGCAGTTCTTC. It specifies CASSLSRDNEQFF.

This rearrangement joins TRBV18 to TRBJ2-6; D is undetermined. V was clipped by 2 bases and J by 9 bases, with 11 bases between them. The CDR3 runs to 14 residues. Germline-derived CDR1 and CDR2 are KGHSH and LQKENI. The CDR3 DNA is TGTGCCAGCTCACCATCCCAGAAGGGCAACGTCCTGACTTTC. Protein: CASSPSQKGNVLTF.